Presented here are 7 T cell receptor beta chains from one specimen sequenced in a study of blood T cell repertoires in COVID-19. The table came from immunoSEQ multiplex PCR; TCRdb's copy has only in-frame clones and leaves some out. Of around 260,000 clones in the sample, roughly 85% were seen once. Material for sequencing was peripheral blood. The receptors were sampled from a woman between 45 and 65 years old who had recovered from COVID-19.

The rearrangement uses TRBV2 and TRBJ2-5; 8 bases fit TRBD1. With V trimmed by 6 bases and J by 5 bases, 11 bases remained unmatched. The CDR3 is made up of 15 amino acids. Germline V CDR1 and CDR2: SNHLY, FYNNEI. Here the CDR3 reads CASRGTGSAKETQYF. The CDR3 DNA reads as TGTGCCAGCAGGGGGACAGGCTCGGCTAAGGAGACCCAGTACTTC. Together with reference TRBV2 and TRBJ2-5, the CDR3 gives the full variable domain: EPEVTQTPSHQVTQMGQEVILRCVPISNHLYFYWYRQILGQKVEFLVSFYNNEISEKSEIFDDQFSVERPDGSNFTLKIRSTKLEDSAMYFCASRGTGSAKETQYFGPGTRLLVL.

The DNA of the CDR3 is TGTGCCAGCACCGCCCCTAGCGGGGGGGCTTACAATGAGCAGTTCTTC. As protein: CASTAPSGGAYNEQFF. The chain couples TRBV2 to TRBJ2-1; the match to TRBD2 covers 12 bases. Germline-derived CDR1 and CDR2 are SNHLY and FYNNEI. V lost 7 bases to trimming and J lost 4 bases; unmatched junction nucleotides: 8. The CDR3 sequence is 16 residues long.

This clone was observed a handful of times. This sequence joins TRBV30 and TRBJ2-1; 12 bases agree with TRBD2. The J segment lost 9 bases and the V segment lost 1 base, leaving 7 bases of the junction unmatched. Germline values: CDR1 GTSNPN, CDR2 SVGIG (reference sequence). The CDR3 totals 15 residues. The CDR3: CAWSGLAGVVGEQFF. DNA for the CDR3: TGTGCCTGGAGTGGACTAGCGGGAGTAGTTGGTGAGCAGTTCTTC.

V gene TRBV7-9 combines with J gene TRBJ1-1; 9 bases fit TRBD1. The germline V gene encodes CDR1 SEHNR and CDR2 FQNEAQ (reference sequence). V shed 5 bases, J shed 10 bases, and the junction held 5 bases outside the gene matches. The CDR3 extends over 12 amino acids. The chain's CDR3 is CASSLGQGRAFF. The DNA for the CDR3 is TGTGCCAGCAGCCTGGGACAGGGCCGAGCTTTCTTT.

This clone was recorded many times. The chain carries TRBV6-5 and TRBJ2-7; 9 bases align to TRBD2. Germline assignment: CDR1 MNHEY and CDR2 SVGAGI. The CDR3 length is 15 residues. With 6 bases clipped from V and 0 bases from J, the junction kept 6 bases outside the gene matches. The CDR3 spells CASSFPGLASYEQYF. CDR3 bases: TGTGCCAGCAGCTTCCCGGGACTAGCCTCCTACGAGCAGTACTTC.

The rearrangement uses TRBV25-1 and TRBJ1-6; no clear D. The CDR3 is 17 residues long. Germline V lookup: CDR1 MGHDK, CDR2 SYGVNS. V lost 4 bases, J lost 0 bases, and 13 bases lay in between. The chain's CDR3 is CASSGETRSSYNSPLHF. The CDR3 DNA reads TGTGCCAGCAGTGGTGAAACACGGAGCTCCTATAATTCACCCCTCCACTTT. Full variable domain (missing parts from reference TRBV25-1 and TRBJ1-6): EADIYQTPRYLVIGTGKKITLECSQTMGHDKMYWYQQDPGMELHLIHYSYGVNSTEKGDLSSESTVSRIRTEHFPLTLESARPSHTSQYLCASSGETRSSYNSPLHFGNGTRLTVT.

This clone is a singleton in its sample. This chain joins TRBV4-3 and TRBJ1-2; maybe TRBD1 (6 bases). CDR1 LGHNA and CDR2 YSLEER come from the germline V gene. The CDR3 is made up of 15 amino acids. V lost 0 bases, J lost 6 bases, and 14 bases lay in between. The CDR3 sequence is CASSQDDWAGDGYTF. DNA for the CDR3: TGCGCCAGCAGCCAAGACGATTGGGCAGGGGATGGCTACACCTTC.